The 26 T cell receptor beta chains reported below all come from one sample, sequenced in a study of T cell responses to AZD1222 COVID-19 vaccine (dated by TCRdb to the early 2020s). The library was generated by the immunoSEQ multiplex PCR assay. What TCRdb holds here is the immuneACCESS table cut down to in-frame rearrangements. Part of the clones is not present; checked against another copy, under half of the missing clones reflect an unresolved V gene, and the others are unexplained. The sample table lists 90,000 to 150,000 clones, 88% of them with a count of one. Jointly, the top ten make up roughly 3.8% of the sample. This sample's time point label indicates: about 28 days (+/-7) after the second vaccine dose. The sample in question was peripheral blood, obtained 28 days after the second AZD1222 dose. The source is an adult who received the AZD1222 COVID-19 vaccine.

This chain uses TRBV10-3 with TRBJ1-2; 9 nucleotides agree with TRBD1. Germline CDR1 reads ENHRY; CDR2 reads SYGVKD. The CDR3 runs to 15 residues. J was trimmed by 6 bases and V by 0 bases; bases with no gene match: 5. CDR3 in amino acids: CAISESRTGGHGYTF. The CDR3 region has the DNA TGTGCCATCAGTGAGTCCCGTACAGGGGGCCATGGCTACACCTTC.

The V gene is TRBV19, the J gene TRBJ2-7; 9 nucleotides match TRBD1. This CDR3 spans 15 amino acids. The V segment lost 6 bases and the J segment 0 bases; nucleotides outside the gene matches: 6. The germline gives CDR1 LNHDA, CDR2 SQIVND (reference sequence). The CDR3 DNA reads as TGTGCCAGTAGGGGGACAGGGACCTCCTCCTACGAGCAGTACTTC. Protein: CASRGTGTSSYEQYF.

In regard to this clone: Other nucleotide sequences in the sample specify the same CDR3. V is TRBV9 and J is TRBJ2-3; D may be TRBD1 or TRBD2 (5 bases each). The CDR3 sequence is 13 residues long. V shed 4 bases and J shed 5 bases, with 11 bases lying between them. The germline gives CDR1 SGDLS, CDR2 YYNGEE. CDR3 amino acids: CASSPRGLDTQYF. DNA of the CDR3: TGTGCCAGCAGCCCCCGGGGCCTAGATACGCAGTATTTT.

This chain joins TRBV5-6 and TRBJ1-2; 7 bases match TRBD1. Germline lookup yields CDR1 SGHDT and CDR2 YYEEEE. This CDR3 is 13 amino acids long. V lost 4 bases and J lost 9; bases outside the gene matches: 9. The CDR3 reads CASSPDRYGSYTF. CDR3 DNA: TGTGCCAGCAGCCCGGACAGGTATGGCAGCTACACCTTC.

The chain couples TRBV15 to TRBJ2-2; D gene ambiguous. V lost 2 bases and J 3 bases, leaving 7 bases between the germline ends. CDR1 and CDR2 (germline): LNHNV, YYDKDF (reference sequence). The CDR3 has 14 residues. The CDR3: CATSRSVDTGELFF. The CDR3 DNA reads as TGTGCCACCAGCAGATCTGTTGACACCGGGGAGCTGTTTTTT. The full variable domain, completed using reference TRBV15 and TRBJ2-2, is DAMVIQNPRYQVTQFGKPVTLSCSQTLNHNVMYWYQQKSSQAPKLLFHYYDKDFNNEADTPDNFQSRRPNTSFCFLDIRSPGLGDTAMYLCATSRSVDTGELFFGEGSRLTVL.

The chain recombines TRBV7-2 with TRBJ2-5; the match to TRBD2 covers 8 bases. Germline V gene data show CDR1 as SGHTA and CDR2 as FQGNSA. The CDR3 covers 17 residues. V lost 0 bases to trimming and J lost 4 bases; unmatched junction nucleotides: 10. In nucleotides, the CDR3 is TGTGCCAGCAGCTTAGCCCCAATAGCGGGGCCCCCAGAGACCCAGTACTTC. Its translation is CASSLAPIAGPPETQYF.

This clone was counted once. This CDR3 is CASSAGGNQPQHF. The CDR3 DNA reads as TGTGCCAGTTCCGCGGGAGGTAATCAGCCCCAGCATTTT. The chain combines TRBV19 with TRBJ1-5; D is undetermined. This CDR3 has 13 amino acids. Trimming took 8 bases from V and 4 from J, leaving 12 bases between them. CDR1 LNHDA and CDR2 SQIVND come from the germline V gene (reference sequence).

V gene TRBV19 combines with J gene TRBJ2-2, with D unresolved. V was shortened by 2 bases and J by 0 bases, with 10 bases between the two germline ends. CDR1 LNHDA and CDR2 SQIVND come from the germline V gene (reference sequence). The CDR3 is made up of 16 amino acids. CDR3 protein: CASSILGQSNTGELFF. DNA for the CDR3: TGTGCCAGTAGTATACTCGGGCAATCGAACACCGGGGAGCTGTTTTTT.

This chain links TRBV2 with TRBJ1-2, with D maybe TRBD1 (6 bases). The germline V gene encodes CDR1 SNHLY and CDR2 FYNNEI. The CDR3 runs 14 residues. With 4 bases removed from V and 8 bases from J, the gap between germline ends came to 17 bases. The CDR3 coding sequence is TGTGCCAGCAGTGGCCGCCAGGGGAAGTCGGGCTACACCTTC. Amino acid sequence: CASSGRQGKSGYTF.

The rearrangement links TRBV4-2 to TRBJ1-1; no firm D call. The CDR3 is made up of 15 amino acids. From germline, CDR1 is LGHNA and CDR2 YNFKEQ. Trimming cost V 0 bases and J 3 bases, with 11 bases left between them. Here the CDR3 DNA reads TGTGCCAGCAGCCAAGATTGGCGGATGGACACTGAAGCTTTCTTT. Protein product: CASSQDWRMDTEAFF.

This sequence joins TRBV4-1 and TRBJ1-6; TRBD1 might be the D (6 bases). V was cut by 2 bases and J by 4 bases, with 12 bases left in between. In germline, CDR1 is MGHRA, CDR2 YSYEKL. The CDR3 consists of 16 residues. The CDR3 here is CASSQSRTEYNSPLHF. CDR3 sequence (DNA): TGCGCCAGCAGCCAATCCAGGACAGAGTATAATTCACCCCTCCACTTT.

The V gene is TRBV10-3, the J gene TRBJ2-5, with 8 bases lining up with TRBD2. The CDR3 totals 16 residues. V was clipped by 1 base and J by 1 base; unmatched bases: 5. Germline V gene lookup returns CDR1 ENHRY and CDR2 SYGVKD. The CDR3 is CAISEFLAGIQETQYF. The CDR3 DNA reads TGTGCCATCAGTGAGTTCCTAGCGGGCATCCAAGAGACCCAGTACTTC.

The chain joins TRBV19 to TRBJ1-3; 7 nucleotides match TRBD1. This CDR3 region has 16 residues. V shed 8 bases and J 0 bases; nucleotides not matched to a gene: 10. From germline, CDR1 is LNHDA and CDR2 SQIVND (reference sequence). The CDR3 protein is CASPSRTGSSGNTIYF. The CDR3 nucleotides read TGTGCCAGTCCATCGCGGACAGGCTCCTCTGGAAACACCATATATTTT.

The chain couples TRBV11-1 to TRBJ2-1, with 8 bases identical to TRBD2. Losses at the gene ends were 4 bases for V and 6 bases for J; bases not matched to a gene: 2. Germline CDR1 reads SGHAT; CDR2 reads FQDESV (reference sequence). The CDR3 runs to 13 residues. In nucleotides, the CDR3 is TGTGCCAGCAGCTGGACTAGCTCCAATGAGCAGTTCTTC. Translated, it gives CASSWTSSNEQFF.

The V and J genes are TRBV7-2 and TRBJ2-7; 12 bases are a match to TRBD2. The CDR3 consists of 15 residues. From germline, CDR1 is SGHTA and CDR2 FQGNSA. The V gene end was trimmed by 5 bases and the J gene end by 2 bases; junction bases not matched to a gene: 4. CDR3: CASSTGLAGTYEQYF. Here the CDR3 DNA reads TGTGCCAGCAGCACTGGACTAGCGGGGACCTACGAGCAGTACTTC.

The V gene is TRBV5-5, the J gene TRBJ2-7; 12 bases match TRBD2. V was clipped by 3 bases and J by 6 bases; unmatched bases: 7. This CDR3 region has 15 residues. Germline V gives CDR1 SGHKS, CDR2 YYEKEE (reference sequence). The CDR3 region is CASSYGLAGYIEQYF. In nucleotides, the CDR3 is TGTGCCAGCAGCTATGGACTAGCGGGATACATCGAGCAGTACTTC.

This chain joins TRBV9 and TRBJ2-7; D gene ambiguous. V lost 1 base and J lost 7, with 15 bases in between. CDR3 length: 14 amino acids. CDR1 and CDR2 (germline): SGDLS, YYNGEE. CDR3 sequence (DNA): TGTGCCAGCAGCGTAAATCTAGGTGTAGGGGAGCAGTACTTC. It codes for CASSVNLGVGEQYF.

CDR3 nucleotide sequence: TGTGCCAGCTCACCACAAGCGCCTCCGCGTGTATTAGAGCAGTTCTTC. Translation: CASSPQAPPRVLEQFF. The V call is TRBV18, the J call TRBJ2-1; D is unclear. In germline, CDR1 is KGHSH, CDR2 LQKENI. The CDR3 totals 16 residues. The V gene lost 1 base and the J gene lost 10 bases, with 20 bases spanning the gap.

The chain employs TRBV5-6 and TRBJ2-7; D unclear. V was pared by 6 bases and J by 1 base, with 14 bases between. This CDR3 contains 14 residues. From germline, CDR1 is SGHDT and CDR2 YYEEEE. The CDR3 sequence is CASTSGPTSYEQYF. The CDR3 DNA is TGTGCCAGCACCTCCGGGCCAACTTCCTACGAGCAGTACTTC.

The V gene is TRBV4-2, the J gene TRBJ2-7, with D perhaps assigned TRBD1 or TRBD2 (5 bases each). Looked up from germline, CDR1 is LGHNA and CDR2 is YNFKEQ. The V end was cut by 0 bases, the J end by 4 bases, with 16 bases between. CDR3 size: 16 residues. The DNA of the CDR3 is TGTGCCAGCAGCCAAGAAATCCGACGGGGCCGTTACGAGCAGTACTTC. Translated, it gives CASSQEIRRGRYEQYF.

The rearrangement links TRBV5-4 to TRBJ2-5, with 10 bases lining up with TRBD2. The CDR3 has 15 amino acids. V was pared by 2 bases and J by 5 bases, with 6 bases of the junction left unmatched. Germline-derived CDR1 and CDR2 are SGHNT and YYREEE (reference sequence). In nucleotides, the CDR3 is TGTGCCAGCAGCTTTGCAAGCGGGAGGGGGGAGACCCAGTACTTC. Its translation: CASSFASGRGETQYF.

The chain uses TRBV4-3 and TRBJ1-1; tentative D call: TRBD1 (5 bases). V lost 5 bases and J 5 bases, leaving 18 bases between the germline ends. The germline gives CDR1 LGHNA, CDR2 YSLEER. CDR3 length: 15 amino acids. The CDR3 spells CASSDRYPGRTEAFF. Written as DNA, the CDR3 is TGCGCCAGCAGCGACAGATACCCAGGGAGGACTGAAGCTTTCTTT.

This rearrangement joins TRBV27 to TRBJ2-3; TRBD2 might be the D (5 bases). CDR3 length: 16 residues. Germline V lookup: CDR1 MNHEY, CDR2 SMNVEV (reference sequence). V was clipped by 3 bases and J by 1 base, with 14 bases between them. The CDR3 DNA reads TGTGCCAGCAGTTTGGAGTGGGTCGGGGGCACAGATACGCAGTATTTT. Translating gives CASSLEWVGGTDTQYF.

In DNA form, the CDR3 reads TGTGCCAGTAGTATACAAGCGAATGAGCAGTTCTTC. It is translated as CASSIQANEQFF. This chain uses TRBV19 with TRBJ2-1; D uncertain. From germline, CDR1 is LNHDA and CDR2 SQIVND (reference sequence). The length of the CDR3 is 12 residues. Trimming left V 2 bases short and J 7 bases short, with 6 bases between.

V usage is TRBV24-1 and J usage is TRBJ2-1; 8 nucleotides align to TRBD2. The CDR3 has 14 residues. V was clipped by 5 bases and J by 4 bases; unmatched bases: 3. Germline CDR1 KGHDR, CDR2 SFDVKD. The CDR3 sequence is CATSAGGGYNEQFF. CDR3 bases: TGTGCCACCAGTGCCGGGGGGGGTTACAATGAGCAGTTCTTC.

Concerning this clone itself: A much bigger clone sits one base away, suggesting this may be a read error. V usage is TRBV20-1 and J usage is TRBJ2-7; a weak D match, TRBD1 (5 bases). V shed 3 bases and J shed 3 bases, with 6 bases lying between them. This CDR3 comprises 11 residues. Germline-derived CDR1 and CDR2 are DFQATT and SNEGSKA (reference sequence). As DNA, the CDR3 is TGCAGTGCTAGGGACATCTACGAGCAGTACTTC. This translates into CSARDIYEQYF.